The following is a T cell receptor beta chain sequence with its context. The antigen is undetermined. The PCR made use of 60 Vbeta and 13 Jbeta primers. TCRdb's copy holds only in-frame clones and misses some; the assay was immunoSEQ multiplex PCR. The table includes around 190,000 clones, approximately 79% detected once. The sample is drawn from a study of cytomegalovirus exposure and HLA in healthy donors. General study results and limits: Whilst most TCR sequences proved rare, a subset of public TCRs occurred across many donors. Excluded: some indistinguishable V segments such as TRBV6-2 and TRBV6-3.

The CDR3 is 14 amino acids. Per the germline V gene, CDR1 is GTSNPN and CDR2 is SVGIG (reference sequence). Trimming left V 2 bases short and J 4 bases short, with 11 bases between. This sequence was found in a woman in her thirties or forties in good health and CMV-seronegative. The chain is built from TRBV30 and TRBJ1-4, with D maybe TRBD1 (5 bases). Sequenced material: PBMCs. CDR3 residues: CAWSTGGLNEKLFF. The CDR3 nucleotides are TGTGCCTGGAGTACAGGAGGGCTTAATGAAAAACTGTTTTTT.